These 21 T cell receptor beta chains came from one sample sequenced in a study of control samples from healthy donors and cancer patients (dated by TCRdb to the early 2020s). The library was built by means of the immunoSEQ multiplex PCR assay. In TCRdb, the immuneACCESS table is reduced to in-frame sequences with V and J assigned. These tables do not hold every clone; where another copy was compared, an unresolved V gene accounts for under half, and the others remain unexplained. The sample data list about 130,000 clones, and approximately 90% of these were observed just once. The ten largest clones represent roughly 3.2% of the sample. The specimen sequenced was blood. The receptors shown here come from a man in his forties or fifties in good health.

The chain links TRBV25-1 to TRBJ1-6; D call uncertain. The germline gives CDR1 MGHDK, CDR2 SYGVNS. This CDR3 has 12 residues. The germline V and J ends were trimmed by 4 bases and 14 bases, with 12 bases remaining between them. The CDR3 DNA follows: TGTGCCAGCAGTGGGCCCTCTTGGGCCCTCCACTTT. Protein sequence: CASSGPSWALHF.

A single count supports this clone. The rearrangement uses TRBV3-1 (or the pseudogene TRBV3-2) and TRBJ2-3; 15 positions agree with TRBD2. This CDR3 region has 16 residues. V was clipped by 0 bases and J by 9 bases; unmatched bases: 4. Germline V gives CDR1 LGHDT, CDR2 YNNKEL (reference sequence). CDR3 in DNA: TGTGCCAGCAGCCAAGACCCGGGACTAGCGGGGGGAACGCAGTATTTT. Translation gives CASSQDPGLAGGTQYF.

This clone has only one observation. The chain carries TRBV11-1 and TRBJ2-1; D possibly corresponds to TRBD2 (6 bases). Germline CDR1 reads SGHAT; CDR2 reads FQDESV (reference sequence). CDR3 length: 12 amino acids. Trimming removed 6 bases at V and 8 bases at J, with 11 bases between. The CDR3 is CASRHRRDEQFF. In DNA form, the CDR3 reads TGTGCCAGCAGACACAGGAGGGATGAGCAGTTCTTC.

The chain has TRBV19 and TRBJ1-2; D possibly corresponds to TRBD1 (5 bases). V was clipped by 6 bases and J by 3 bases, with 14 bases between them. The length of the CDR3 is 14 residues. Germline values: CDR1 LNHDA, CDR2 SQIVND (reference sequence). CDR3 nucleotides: TGTGCCAGTAGGGACACCGGAACTTACTATGGCTACACCTTC. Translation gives CASRDTGTYYGYTF.

The CDR3 loop reads CASSPTLYEQYF. The CDR3 DNA reads as TGTGCCAGCAGCCCCACCCTCTACGAGCAGTACTTC. This chain links TRBV5-5 with TRBJ2-7, with D unresolved. CDR3 length equals 12 residues. V gave up 4 bases and J gave up 3 bases, with 8 bases separating them. Germline V gene lookup returns CDR1 SGHKS and CDR2 YYEKEE (reference sequence). Using reference TRBV5-5 and TRBJ2-7 for the parts outside the CDR3, the full variable domain is DAGVTQSPTHLIKTRGQQVTLRCSPISGHKSVSWYQQVLGQGPQFIFQYYEKEERGRGNFPDRFSARQFPNYSSELNVNALLLGDSALYLCASSPTLYEQYFGPGTRLTVT.

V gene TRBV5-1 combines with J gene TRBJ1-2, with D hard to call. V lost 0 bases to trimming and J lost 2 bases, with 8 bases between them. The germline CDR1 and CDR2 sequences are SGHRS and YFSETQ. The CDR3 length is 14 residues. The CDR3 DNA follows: TGCGCCAGCAGCTTGGAACCCAGGAACTATGGCTACACCTTC. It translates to CASSLEPRNYGYTF.

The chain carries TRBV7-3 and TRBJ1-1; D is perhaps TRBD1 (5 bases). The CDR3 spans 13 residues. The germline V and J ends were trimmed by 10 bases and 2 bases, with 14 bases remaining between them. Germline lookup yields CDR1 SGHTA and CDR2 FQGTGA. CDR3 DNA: TGTGCCACCGGCTCAGGGCCCAACACTGAAGCTTTCTTT. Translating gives CATGSGPNTEAFF. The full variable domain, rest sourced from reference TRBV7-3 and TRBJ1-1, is GAGVSQTPSNKVTEKGKYVELRCDPISGHTALYWYRQSLGQGPEFLIYFQGTGAADDSGLPNDRFFAVRPEGSVSTLKIQRTERGDSAVYLCATGSGPNTEAFFGQGTRLTVV.

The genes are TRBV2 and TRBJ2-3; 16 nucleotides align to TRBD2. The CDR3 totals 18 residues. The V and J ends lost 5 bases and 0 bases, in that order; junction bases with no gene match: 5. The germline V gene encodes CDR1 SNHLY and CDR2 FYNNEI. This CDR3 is CASSTGTSGGASTDTQYF. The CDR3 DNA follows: TGTGCCAGCAGTACCGGGACTAGCGGGGGGGCTAGCACAGATACGCAGTATTTT.

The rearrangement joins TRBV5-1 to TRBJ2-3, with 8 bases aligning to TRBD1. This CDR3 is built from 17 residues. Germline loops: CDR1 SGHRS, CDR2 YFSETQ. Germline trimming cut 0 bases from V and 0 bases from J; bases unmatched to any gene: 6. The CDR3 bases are TGCGCCAGCAGCTTGGGGGACAGGTCTCCTAGCACAGATACGCAGTATTTT. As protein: CASSLGDRSPSTDTQYF.

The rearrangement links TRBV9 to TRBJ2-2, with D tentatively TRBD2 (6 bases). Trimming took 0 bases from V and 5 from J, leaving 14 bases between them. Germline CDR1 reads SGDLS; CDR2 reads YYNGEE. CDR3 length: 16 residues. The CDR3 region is CASSVVVGGITGELFF. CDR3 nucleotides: TGTGCCAGCAGCGTAGTTGTGGGGGGAATTACCGGGGAGCTGTTTTTT.

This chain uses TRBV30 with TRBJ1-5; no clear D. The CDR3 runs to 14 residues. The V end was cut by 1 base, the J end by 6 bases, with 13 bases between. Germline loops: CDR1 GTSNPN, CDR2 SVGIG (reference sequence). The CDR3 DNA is TGTGCCTGGAGTGCATCGGGCGGGCGTCAGCCCCAGCATTTT. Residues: CAWSASGGRQPQHF.

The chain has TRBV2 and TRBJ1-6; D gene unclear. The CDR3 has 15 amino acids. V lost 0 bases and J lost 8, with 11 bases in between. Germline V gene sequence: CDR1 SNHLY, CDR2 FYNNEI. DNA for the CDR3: TGTGCCAGCAGTGAAGCGCGAAGGTTCTATTCACCCCTCCACTTT. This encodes CASSEARRFYSPLHF.

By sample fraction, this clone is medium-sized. Here the CDR3 reads CASSQGGNYEQYF. CDR3 nucleotide sequence: TGCGCCAGCAGCCAAGGGGGAAATTACGAGCAGTACTTC. The rearrangement links TRBV4-1 to TRBJ2-7, with D hard to call. The V gene lost 1 base and the J gene lost 4 bases, with 8 bases spanning the gap. Germline CDR1 reads MGHRA; CDR2 reads YSYEKL. The CDR3 has 13 amino acids.

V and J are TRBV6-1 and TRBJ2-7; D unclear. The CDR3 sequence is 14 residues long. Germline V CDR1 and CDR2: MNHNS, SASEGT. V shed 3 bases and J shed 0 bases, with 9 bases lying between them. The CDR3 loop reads CASSDGLSSYEQYF. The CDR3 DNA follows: TGTGCCAGCAGTGATGGATTGAGCTCCTACGAGCAGTACTTC.

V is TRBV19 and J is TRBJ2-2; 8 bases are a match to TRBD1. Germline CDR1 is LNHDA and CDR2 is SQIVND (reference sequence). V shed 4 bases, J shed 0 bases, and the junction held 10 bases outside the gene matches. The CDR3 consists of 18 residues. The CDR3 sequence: CASSKRTGTYANTGELFF. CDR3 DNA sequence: TGTGCCAGTAGTAAAAGGACAGGGACCTACGCGAACACCGGGGAGCTGTTTTTT.

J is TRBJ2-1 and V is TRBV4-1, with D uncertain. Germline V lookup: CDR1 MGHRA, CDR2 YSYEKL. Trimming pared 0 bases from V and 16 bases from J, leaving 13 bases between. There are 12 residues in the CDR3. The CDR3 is CASSQEGSRRFF. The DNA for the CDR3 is TGCGCCAGCAGCCAAGAAGGCAGTCGGCGATTCTTC.

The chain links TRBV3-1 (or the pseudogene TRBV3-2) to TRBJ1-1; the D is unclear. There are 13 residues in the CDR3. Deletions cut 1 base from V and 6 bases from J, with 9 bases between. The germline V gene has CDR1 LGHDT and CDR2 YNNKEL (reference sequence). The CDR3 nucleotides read TGTGCCAGCAGCCAAGGGGATTTCCCTGAAGCTTTCTTT. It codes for CASSQGDFPEAFF.

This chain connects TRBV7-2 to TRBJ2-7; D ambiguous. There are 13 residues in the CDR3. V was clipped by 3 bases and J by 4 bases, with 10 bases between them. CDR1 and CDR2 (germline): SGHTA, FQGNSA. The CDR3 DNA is TGTGCCAGCAGCTTTTTTCCTCGGTACGAGCAGTACTTC. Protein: CASSFFPRYEQYF.

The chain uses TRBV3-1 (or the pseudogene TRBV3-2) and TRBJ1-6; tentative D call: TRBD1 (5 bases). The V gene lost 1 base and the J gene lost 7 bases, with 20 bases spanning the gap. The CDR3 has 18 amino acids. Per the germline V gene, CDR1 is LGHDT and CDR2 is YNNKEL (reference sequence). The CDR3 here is CASSQVSGGGRNNSPLHF. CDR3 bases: TGTGCCAGCAGCCAAGTGAGTGGGGGGGGACGGAACAATTCACCCCTCCACTTT.

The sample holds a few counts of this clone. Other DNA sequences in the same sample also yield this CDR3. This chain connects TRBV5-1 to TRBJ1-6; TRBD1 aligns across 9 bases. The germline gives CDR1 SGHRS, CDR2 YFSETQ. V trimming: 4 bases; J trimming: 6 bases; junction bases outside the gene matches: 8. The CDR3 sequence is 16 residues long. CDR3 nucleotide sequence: TGCGCCAGCAGCCCGGGGTTGGGACAGGGTAATTCACCCCTCCACTTT. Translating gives CASSPGLGQGNSPLHF.

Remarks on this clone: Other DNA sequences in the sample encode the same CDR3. CDR3 DNA sequence: TGCGCCAGCAGCTTGGGGACTGAAGCTTTCTTT. Its protein product is CASSLGTEAFF. J is TRBJ1-1 and V is TRBV5-1; D uncertain. The CDR3 runs to 11 residues. Germline values: CDR1 SGHRS, CDR2 YFSETQ. V was shortened by 0 bases and J by 5 bases, with 2 bases between the two germline ends.